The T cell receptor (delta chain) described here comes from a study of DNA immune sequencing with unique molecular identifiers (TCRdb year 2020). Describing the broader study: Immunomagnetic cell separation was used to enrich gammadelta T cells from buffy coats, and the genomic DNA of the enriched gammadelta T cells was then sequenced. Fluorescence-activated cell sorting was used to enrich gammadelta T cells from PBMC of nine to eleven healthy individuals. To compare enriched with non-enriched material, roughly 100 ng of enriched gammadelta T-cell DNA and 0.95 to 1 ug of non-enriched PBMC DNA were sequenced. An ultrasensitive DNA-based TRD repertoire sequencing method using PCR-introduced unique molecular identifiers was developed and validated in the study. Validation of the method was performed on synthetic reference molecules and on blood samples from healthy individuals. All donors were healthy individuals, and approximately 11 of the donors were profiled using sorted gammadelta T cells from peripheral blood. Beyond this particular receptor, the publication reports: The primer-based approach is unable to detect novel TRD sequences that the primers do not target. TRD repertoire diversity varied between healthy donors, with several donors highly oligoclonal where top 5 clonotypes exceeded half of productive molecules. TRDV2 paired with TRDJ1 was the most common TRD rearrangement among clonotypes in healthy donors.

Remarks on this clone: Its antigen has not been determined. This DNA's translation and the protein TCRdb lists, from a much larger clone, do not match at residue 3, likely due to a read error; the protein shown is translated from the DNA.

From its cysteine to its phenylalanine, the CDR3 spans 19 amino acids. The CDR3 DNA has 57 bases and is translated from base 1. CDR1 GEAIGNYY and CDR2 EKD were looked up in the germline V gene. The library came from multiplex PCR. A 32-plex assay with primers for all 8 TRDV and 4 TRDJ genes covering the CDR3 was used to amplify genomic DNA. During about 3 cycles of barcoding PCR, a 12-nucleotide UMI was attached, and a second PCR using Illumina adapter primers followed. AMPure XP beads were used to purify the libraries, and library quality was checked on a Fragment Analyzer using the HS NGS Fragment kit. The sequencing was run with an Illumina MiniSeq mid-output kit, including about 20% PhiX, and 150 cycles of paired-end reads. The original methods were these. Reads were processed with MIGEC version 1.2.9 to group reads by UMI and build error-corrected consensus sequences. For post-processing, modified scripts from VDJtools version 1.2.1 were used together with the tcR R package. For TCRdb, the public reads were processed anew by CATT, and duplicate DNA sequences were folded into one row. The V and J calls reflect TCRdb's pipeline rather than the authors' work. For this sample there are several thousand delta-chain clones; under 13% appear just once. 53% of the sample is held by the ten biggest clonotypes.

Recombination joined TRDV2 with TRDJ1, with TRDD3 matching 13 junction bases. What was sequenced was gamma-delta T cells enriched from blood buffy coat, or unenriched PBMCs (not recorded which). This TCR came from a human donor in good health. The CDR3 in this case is CAREIGLNWGIRAGWKLIF. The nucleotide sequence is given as TGTGCCCGTGAAATAGGCCTAAACTGGGGGATACGGGCCGGGTGGAAACTCATCTTT.